Shown below are 6 T cell receptor beta chains from a single sample sequenced in a study of CD8 T cells in ankylosing spondylitis. Each CDR3 protein gets one entry after TCRdb re-called the 5' RACE reads with MiXCR. This table has fewer than 350,000 distinct CDR3 sequences, 11% appearing once. Sequenced input: blood, either unsorted or a sorted T cell fraction (not recorded which). These receptor sequences come from a female donor with ankylosing spondylitis or in good health (not recorded which).

This clonotype was seen at least ten times. The chain couples TRBV7-2 to TRBJ1-2, with a possible D match to TRBD1 (6 bases). Germline-derived CDR1 and CDR2 are SGHTA and FQGNSA. Trimming left V 5 bases short and J 6 bases short, with 16 bases between. The CDR3 length is 14 residues. The CDR3 is CASSLTGAWDGYTF. In DNA, the CDR3 is TGTGCCAGCAGCCTGACGGGGGCCTGGGATGGCTACACCTTC.

This clonotype has more than one count but fewer than ten. This chain joins TRBV7-2 and TRBJ2-2; D may be TRBD1 (6 bases). From germline, CDR1 is SGHTA and CDR2 FQGNSA. V lost 5 bases, J lost 2 bases, and 12 bases lay in between. This CDR3 has 15 amino acids. CDR3 region: CASSRDGTNTGELFF. As DNA, the CDR3 is TGTGCCAGCAGCCGGGACGGGACAAACACCGGGGAGCTGTTTTTT. Filled out from reference TRBV7-2 and TRBJ2-2, the complete variable domain reads GAGVSQSPSNKVTEKGKDVELRCDPISGHTALYWYRQSLGQGLEFLIYFQGNSAPDKSGLPSDRFSAERTGGSVSTLTIQRTQQEDSAVYLCASSRDGTNTGELFFGEGSRLTVL.

This clonotype was picked up many times. The V gene is TRBV20-1, the J gene TRBJ2-1; D remains unclear. Looked up from germline, CDR1 is DFQATT and CDR2 is SNEGSKA (reference sequence). The V end was cut by 2 bases, the J end by 4 bases, with 9 bases between. The CDR3 spans 13 residues. CDR3 sequence (DNA): TGCAGTGCTAGACACCCGTCGTACAATGAGCAGTTCTTC. This encodes CSARHPSYNEQFF.

This clonotype was found many times. V gene TRBV4-2 combines with J gene TRBJ2-2, with no clear D. CDR1 LGHNA and CDR2 YNFKEQ come from the germline V gene. V dropped 2 bases and J dropped 4 bases, with 8 bases sitting between them. The CDR3 length is 14 residues. The CDR3 nucleotides are TGTGCCAGCAGCCAAATGACAAGCACCGGGGAGCTGTTTTTT. It translates to CASSQMTSTGELFF.

The rearrangement links TRBV28 to TRBJ2-7, with a weak D call TRBD1 (6 bases). The V end was cut by 8 bases, the J end by 7 bases, with 24 bases between. The CDR3 consists of 15 residues. Germline CDR1 MDHEN, CDR2 SYDVKM. The CDR3 here is CASSPPGTLEGEQYF. Written as DNA, the CDR3 is TGTGCCAGCTCTCCTCCAGGGACACTTGAGGGGGAGCAGTACTTC.

The rearrangement joins TRBV7-2 to TRBJ1-1, with D possibly TRBD1 on 5 matching bases. Germline V gene sequence: CDR1 SGHTA, CDR2 FQGNSA. The CDR3 loop spans 15 amino acids. Trimming removed 2 bases from V and 3 bases from J, with 13 bases in between. CDR3 residues: CASSLTGVWDTEAFF. In DNA form, the CDR3 reads TGTGCCAGCAGCTTAACAGGCGTTTGGGACACTGAAGCTTTCTTT.